This TCR beta chain is from a study of human T cells and chemical hapten exposure (dated by TCRdb to about 2021). Study-wide context: For sensitization, 2% DPC in acetone was applied to a roughly 2 cm by roughly 2 cm area of upper inner arm skin. The study tracked peripheral blood TCR repertoire changes in vivo during primary and secondary sensitization to the hapten diphenylcyclopropenone (DPC) in alopecia patients. The patient cohort, mostly female, included alopecia areata with under or over 50% scalp involvement, alopecia totalis and alopecia universalis. Throughout the study period of roughly 24 weeks, patients also received therapeutic DPC doses to the scalp every week. Libraries were combined into a pool for sequencing, and differences in TCR yield between samples came mainly from small differences in library volumes within the pool. Patch tests used Finn chambers with 0.01% DPC on the upper back, scored after 6 days by International Contact Dermatitis Research Group standards. About 29 alopecia patients gave blood for TCR sequencing at one to four time points (pre-sensitization, 2, 6 and 24 weeks). Blood samples were taken from patients before sensitization (week 0) and at 2, 6 and about 24 weeks after DPC sensitization. The investigation overall reported the following: DPC sensitization did not change the number of TCRs with a frequency above 1 in 1000, and there was no evidence of changes in global repertoire structure. Because every patient had alopecia, a presumed autoimmune disease, the patients' immune response might differ from that of healthy individuals. After repeated subsampling, changes were observed in the strength of the expansion versus patch-test correlation and in the threshold at which the correlation became significant. Expanded TCRs formed significantly more large CDR3 similarity clusters than pre-sensitization or healthy control sets, consistent with antigen-driven responses. Patch test score correlated positively with the number of PT1 expanded TCRs, reaching significance at thresholds 8, 16 and 32 but not at 4.

For this clonotype: The target of this receptor is not known. The input lacks base qualities; no much larger clone sits a single base away.

Libraries were made using RACE. Sequencer: NextSeq 500. During library preparation, unique molecular identifiers were attached to individual cDNA molecules so that TCRs could be counted quantitatively and reproducibly. Both TCR alpha and TCR beta chains were sequenced from each blood RNA sample. In the source study's methods: Samples had a median of about 90,000 TCRs, with a range from about 23,224 to 700,000. V, J and CDR3 annotation of the TCR reads was carried out using the Decombinator software suite. To make PS versus PT1 abundance plots, every sample was subsampled to the same number of TCRs (28,000). Expanded TCRs were defined as absent before sensitization and observed at least eight times at the 2-week time point. In-frame beta chains were kept once TCRdb had trimmed the public reads at Q25 with fastp and called clones with MiXCR. Rows merge per CDR3 protein into single entries with the most common DNA and genes. These V and J calls are TCRdb output, not the study's own analysis. The sample table records over 300,000 distinct CDR3 sequences; about 5.1% of these occur just once. The ten largest clones represent 2.5% to 3% of the sample.

Trimming removed 9 bases from V and 7 bases from J; the gene matches leave 6 bases unexplained. CDR1 and CDR2 are read off the germline V gene as MNHEY and SVGAGI. The CDR3 starts with the cysteine, ends with the phenylalanine, and has 13 residues. Of the read, only the CDR3 DNA is kept; its 39 bases are in frame from base 1. The label giving this sample's time point can be read as: pre-sensitization, week 0. The sample's treatment or condition label is to be understood as: therapeutic diphenylcyclopropenone sensitization with weekly scalp DPC. At each patch-test visit, blood was drawn before the patch test was applied. Eligible patients were aged 18 to 70, diagnosed with alopecia, deemed suitable for DPC therapy, and excluded if pregnant. Total RNA was isolated from unfractionated whole blood collected in Tempus Blood RNA tubes.

The source of this sequence is a woman in her forties or fifties with alopecia areata. Some clones in this sample may be carry-over from other donors' samples. The sequenced sample was whole blood, obtained in connection with sensitization to the hapten diphenylcyclopropenone (DPC). The rearranged segments are TRBV6-5 and TRBJ1-1, with TRBD1 identical over 12 junction bases. Here the CDR3 is given as CASIGTGGVEAFF. The nucleotide sequence is TGTGCCAGTATAGGGACAGGGGGCGTTGAAGCTTTCTTT.